This TCR beta chain appears in the sequencing data of a study of tumor-infiltrating lymphocytes in primary liver carcinoma. On the study more broadly: Tumors were staged T1-T3 N0M0 and measured about 4.2 to 10 cm across. In every tissue type, samples returned a similar yield of roughly 3.5 to 7.13 million productive TCRbeta reads. Findings of the study overall: Blood's top-250-clone fraction was significantly lower than that of tumors (p = 0.039).

In regard to this clonotype: Its antigen is not known. Since the CDR3 does not end with the conserved phenylalanine or tryptophan, this likely comes from a read error.

The researchers produced TCR beta cDNA from 500 to 550 ng total RNA with a constant-region primer. Three nested multiplex PCR rounds of slightly modified ARM-PCR generated TCR beta libraries. TRBV1-TRBV30 forward primers paired with a C-beta reverse primer were used in the first two PCR rounds, which ran roughly 9 cycles each. In TCRdb, the multiplex PCR reads were re-called with MiXCR into one record per CDR3 protein. The profile shows 35,000 to 40,000 distinct CDR3 sequences, more than 60% of them singletons. The germline V gene encodes CDR1 SGHNT and CDR2 YENEEA. This CDR3 is 15 amino acids long. Bulk tissue was left unsorted, and RNA and DNA were co-extracted from roughly 20-30 mg of it.

This receptor was taken from a man aged 40-49 years with primary liver carcinoma and hepatitis B virus infection. The sequenced material came from tumor-adjacent normal liver tissue. The chain has TRBV11-3 and TRBJ1-5, with D tentatively TRBD1 (5 bases). CDR3 region: CASSSDLGVAQPQHS. The CDR3 DNA sequence: TGTGCTAGCAGCTCAGATCTGGGGGTGGCTCAGCCCCAGCATTCA.